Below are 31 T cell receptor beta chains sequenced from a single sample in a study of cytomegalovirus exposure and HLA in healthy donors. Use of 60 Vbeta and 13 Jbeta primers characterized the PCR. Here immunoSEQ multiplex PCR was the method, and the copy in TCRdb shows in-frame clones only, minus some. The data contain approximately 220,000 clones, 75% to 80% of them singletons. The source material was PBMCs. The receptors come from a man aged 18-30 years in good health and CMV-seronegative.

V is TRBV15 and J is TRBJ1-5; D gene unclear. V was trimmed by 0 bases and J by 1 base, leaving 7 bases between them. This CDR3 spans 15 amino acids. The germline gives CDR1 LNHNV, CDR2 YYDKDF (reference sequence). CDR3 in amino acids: CATSRDQRSNQPQHF. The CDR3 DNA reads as TGTGCCACCAGCAGAGACCAGCGGAGCAATCAGCCCCAGCATTTT.

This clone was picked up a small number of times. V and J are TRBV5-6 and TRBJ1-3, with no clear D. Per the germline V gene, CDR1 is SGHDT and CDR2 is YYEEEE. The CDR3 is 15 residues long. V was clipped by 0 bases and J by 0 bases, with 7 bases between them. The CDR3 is CASSLGRSSGNTIYF. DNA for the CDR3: TGTGCCAGCAGCTTGGGGAGGAGCTCTGGAAACACCATATATTTT.

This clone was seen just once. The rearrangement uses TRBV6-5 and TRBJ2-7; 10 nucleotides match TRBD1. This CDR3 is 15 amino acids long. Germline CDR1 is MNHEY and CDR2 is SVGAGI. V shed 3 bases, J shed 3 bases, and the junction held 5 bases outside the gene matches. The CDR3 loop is CASSYPTGGSYEQYF. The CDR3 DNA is TGTGCCAGCAGTTATCCGACAGGGGGCAGCTACGAGCAGTACTTC.

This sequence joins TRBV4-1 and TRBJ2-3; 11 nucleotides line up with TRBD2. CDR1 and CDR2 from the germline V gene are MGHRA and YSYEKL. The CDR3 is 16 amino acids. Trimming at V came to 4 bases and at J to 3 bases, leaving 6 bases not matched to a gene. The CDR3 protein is CASSPYASGGTDTQYF. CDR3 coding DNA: TGCGCCAGCAGCCCCTATGCTAGCGGGGGGACAGATACGCAGTATTTT.

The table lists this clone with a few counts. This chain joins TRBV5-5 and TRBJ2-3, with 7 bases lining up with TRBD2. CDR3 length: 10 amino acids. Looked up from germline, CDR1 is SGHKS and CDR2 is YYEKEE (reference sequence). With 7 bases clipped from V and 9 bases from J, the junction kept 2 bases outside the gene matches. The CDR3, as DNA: TGTGCCAGCTGGGAGGGGACGCAGTATTTT. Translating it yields CASWEGTQYF. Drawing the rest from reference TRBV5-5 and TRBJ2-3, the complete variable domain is DAGVTQSPTHLIKTRGQQVTLRCSPISGHKSVSWYQQVLGQGPQFIFQYYEKEERGRGNFPDRFSARQFPNYSSELNVNALLLGDSALYLCASWEGTQYFGPGTRLTVL.

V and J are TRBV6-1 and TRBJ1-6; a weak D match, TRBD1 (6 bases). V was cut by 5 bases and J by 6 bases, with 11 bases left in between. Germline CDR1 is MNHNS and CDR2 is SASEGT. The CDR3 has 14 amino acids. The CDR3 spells CASSPDRFNSPLHF. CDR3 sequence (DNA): TGTGCCAGCAGTCCAGACAGGTTTAATTCACCCCTCCACTTT.

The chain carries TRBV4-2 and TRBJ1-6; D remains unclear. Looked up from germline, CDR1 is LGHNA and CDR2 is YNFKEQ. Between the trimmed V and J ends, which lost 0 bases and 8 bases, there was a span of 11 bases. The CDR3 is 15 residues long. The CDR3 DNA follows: TGTGCCAGCAGCCAAGACTATGAGGGCCATTCACCCCTCCACTTT. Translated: CASSQDYEGHSPLHF.

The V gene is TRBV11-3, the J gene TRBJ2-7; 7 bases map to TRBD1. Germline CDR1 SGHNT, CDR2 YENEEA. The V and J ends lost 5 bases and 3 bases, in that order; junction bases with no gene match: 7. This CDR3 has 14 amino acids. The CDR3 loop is CASSRTGVGYEQYF. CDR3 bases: TGTGCCAGCAGCCGTACAGGGGTCGGCTACGAGCAGTACTTC.

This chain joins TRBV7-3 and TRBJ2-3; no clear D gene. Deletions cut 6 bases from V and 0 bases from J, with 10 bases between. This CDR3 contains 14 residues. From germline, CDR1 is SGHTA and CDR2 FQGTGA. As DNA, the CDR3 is TGTGCCAGCAGGGTAGATCCTAGCACAGATACGCAGTATTTT. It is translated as CASRVDPSTDTQYF.

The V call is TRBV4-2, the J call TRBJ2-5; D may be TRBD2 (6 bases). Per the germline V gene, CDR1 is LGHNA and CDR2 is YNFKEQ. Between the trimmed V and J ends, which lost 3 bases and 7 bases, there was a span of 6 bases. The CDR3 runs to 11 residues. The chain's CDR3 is CASSQGGTQYF. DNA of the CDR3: TGTGCCAGCAGCCAGGGAGGGACCCAGTACTTC.

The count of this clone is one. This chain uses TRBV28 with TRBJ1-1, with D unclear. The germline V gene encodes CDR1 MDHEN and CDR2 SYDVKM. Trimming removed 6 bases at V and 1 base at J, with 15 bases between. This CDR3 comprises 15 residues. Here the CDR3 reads CASRRGNRENTEAFF. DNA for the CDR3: TGTGCCAGCAGACGAGGGAACCGGGAGAACACTGAAGCTTTCTTT.

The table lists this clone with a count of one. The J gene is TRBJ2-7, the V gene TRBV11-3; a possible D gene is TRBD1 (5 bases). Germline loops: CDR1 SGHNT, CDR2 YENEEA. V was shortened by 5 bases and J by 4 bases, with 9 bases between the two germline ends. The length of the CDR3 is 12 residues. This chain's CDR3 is CASSPGYYEQYF. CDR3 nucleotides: TGTGCCAGCAGCCCAGGGTATTACGAGCAGTACTTC.

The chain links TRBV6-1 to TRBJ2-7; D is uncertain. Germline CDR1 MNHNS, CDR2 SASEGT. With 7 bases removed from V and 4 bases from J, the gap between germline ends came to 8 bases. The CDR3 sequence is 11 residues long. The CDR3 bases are TGTGCCAGCATCGACGGGTACGAGCAGTACTTC. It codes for CASIDGYEQYF.

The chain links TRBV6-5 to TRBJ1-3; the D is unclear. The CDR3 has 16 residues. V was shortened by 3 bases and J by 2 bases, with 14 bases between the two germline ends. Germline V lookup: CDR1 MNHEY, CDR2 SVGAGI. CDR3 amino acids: CASSYLEPVTGNTIYF. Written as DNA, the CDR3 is TGTGCCAGCAGTTATTTGGAGCCGGTAACTGGAAACACCATATATTTT.

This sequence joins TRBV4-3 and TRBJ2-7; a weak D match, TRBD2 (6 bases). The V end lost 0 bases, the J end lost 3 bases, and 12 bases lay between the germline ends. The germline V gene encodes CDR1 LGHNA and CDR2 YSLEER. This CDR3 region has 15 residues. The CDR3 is CASSQEMVTSYEQYF. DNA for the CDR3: TGCGCCAGCAGCCAAGAAATGGTGACTAGCTACGAGCAGTACTTC.

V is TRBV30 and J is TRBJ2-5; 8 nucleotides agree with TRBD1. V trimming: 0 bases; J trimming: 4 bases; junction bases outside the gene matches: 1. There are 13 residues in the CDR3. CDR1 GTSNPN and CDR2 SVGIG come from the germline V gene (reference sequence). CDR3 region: CAWSVGQGETQYF. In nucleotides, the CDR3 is TGTGCCTGGAGTGTAGGACAGGGAGAGACCCAGTACTTC.

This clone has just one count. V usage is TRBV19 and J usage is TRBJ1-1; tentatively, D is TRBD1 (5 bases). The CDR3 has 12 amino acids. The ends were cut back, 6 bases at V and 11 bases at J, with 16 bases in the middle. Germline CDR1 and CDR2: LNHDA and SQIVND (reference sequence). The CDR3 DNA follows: TGTGCCAGTAGGGTAGACGGGGGGACGGCTTTCTTT. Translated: CASRVDGGTAFF.

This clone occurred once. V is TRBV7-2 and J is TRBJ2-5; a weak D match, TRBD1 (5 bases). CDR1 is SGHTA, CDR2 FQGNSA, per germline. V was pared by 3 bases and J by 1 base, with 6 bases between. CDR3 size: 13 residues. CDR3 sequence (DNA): TGTGCCAGCAGCTTTGACAGCCAAGAGACCCAGTACTTC. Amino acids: CASSFDSQETQYF.

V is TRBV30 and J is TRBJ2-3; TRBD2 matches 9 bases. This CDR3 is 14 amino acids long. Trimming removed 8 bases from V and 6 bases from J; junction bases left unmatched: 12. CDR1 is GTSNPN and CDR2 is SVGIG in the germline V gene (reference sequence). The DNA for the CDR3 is TGTGCCGCGCAGGGCGGGGGGGCTTCCGATACGCAGTATTTT. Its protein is CAAQGGGASDTQYF.

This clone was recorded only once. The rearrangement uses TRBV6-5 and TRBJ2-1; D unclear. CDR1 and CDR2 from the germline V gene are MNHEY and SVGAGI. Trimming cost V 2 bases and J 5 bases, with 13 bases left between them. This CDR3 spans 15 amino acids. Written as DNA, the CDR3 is TGTGCCAGCAGTTACCTCGCCCGGGTCAACAATGAGCAGTTCTTC. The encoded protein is CASSYLARVNNEQFF.

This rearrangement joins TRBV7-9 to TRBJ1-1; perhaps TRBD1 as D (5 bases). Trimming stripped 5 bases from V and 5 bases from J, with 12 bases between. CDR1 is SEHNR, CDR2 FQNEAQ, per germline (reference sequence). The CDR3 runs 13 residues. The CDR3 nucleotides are TGTGCCAGCAGCCCGTCCGGGGGGACTGAAGCTTTCTTT. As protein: CASSPSGGTEAFF.

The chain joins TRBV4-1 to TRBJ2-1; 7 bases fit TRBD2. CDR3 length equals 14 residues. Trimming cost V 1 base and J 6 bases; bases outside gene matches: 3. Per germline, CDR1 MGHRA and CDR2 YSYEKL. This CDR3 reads CASSQGTRGNEQFF. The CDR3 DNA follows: TGCGCCAGCAGCCAAGGGACTAGAGGCAATGAGCAGTTCTTC.

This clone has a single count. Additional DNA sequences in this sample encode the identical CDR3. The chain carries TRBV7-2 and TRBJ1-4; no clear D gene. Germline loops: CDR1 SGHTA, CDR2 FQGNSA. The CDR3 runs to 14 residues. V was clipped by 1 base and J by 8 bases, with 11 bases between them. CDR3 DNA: TGTGCCAGCAGCTTAGGATCGGGAGGAGAAAAACTGTTTTTT. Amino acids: CASSLGSGGEKLFF.

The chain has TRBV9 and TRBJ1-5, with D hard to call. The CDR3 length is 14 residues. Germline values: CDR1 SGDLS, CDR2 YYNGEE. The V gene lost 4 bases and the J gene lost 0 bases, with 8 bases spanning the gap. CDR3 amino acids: CASSPGDSNQPQHF. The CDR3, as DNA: TGTGCCAGCAGCCCCGGTGATAGCAATCAGCCCCAGCATTTT.

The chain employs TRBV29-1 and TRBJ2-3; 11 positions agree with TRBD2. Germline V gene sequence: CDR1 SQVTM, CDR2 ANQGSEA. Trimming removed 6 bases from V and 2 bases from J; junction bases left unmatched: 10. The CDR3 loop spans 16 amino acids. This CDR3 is CSVLGLADPSTDTQYF. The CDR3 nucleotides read TGCAGCGTCCTGGGACTAGCGGACCCTTCCACAGATACGCAGTATTTT.

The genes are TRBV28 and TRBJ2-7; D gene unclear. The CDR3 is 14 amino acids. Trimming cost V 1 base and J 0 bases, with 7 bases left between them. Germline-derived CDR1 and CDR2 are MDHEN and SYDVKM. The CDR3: CASSLFPSSYEQYF. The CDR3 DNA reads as TGTGCCAGCAGTTTATTCCCCAGCTCCTACGAGCAGTACTTC. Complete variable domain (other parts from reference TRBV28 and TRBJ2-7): DVKVTQSSRYLVKRTGEKVFLECVQDMDHENMFWYRQDPGLGLRLIYFSYDVKMKEKGDIPEGYSVSREKKERFSLILESASTNQTSMYLCASSLFPSSYEQYFGPGTRLTVT.

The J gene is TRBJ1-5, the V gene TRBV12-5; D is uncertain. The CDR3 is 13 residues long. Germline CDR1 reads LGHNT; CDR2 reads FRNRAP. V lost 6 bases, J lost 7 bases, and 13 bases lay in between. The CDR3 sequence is CASGYGGGQPQHF. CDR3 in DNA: TGTGCTAGTGGCTACGGCGGTGGCCAGCCCCAGCATTTT.

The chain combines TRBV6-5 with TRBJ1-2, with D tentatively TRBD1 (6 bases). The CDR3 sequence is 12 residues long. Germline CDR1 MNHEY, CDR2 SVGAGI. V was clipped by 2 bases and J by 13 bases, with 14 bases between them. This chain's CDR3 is CASSYVGGQPTF. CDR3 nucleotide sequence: TGTGCCAGCAGTTACGTTGGGGGACAACCCACCTTC.

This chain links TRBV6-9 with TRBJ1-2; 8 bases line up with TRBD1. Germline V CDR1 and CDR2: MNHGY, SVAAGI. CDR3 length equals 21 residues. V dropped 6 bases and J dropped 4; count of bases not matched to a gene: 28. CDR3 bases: TGTGCCAGCAGGTCCAGAGTTATGGGGACAGGCAAGATCCCTTTCTCCTATGGCTACACCTTC. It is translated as CASRSRVMGTGKIPFSYGYTF.

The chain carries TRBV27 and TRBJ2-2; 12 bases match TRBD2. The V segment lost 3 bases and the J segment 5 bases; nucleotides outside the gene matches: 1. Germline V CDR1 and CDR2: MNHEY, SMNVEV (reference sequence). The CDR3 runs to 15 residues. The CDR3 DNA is TGTGCCAGCAGTTTTCTAGCGGGAGGGACCGGGGAGCTGTTTTTT. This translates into CASSFLAGGTGELFF.

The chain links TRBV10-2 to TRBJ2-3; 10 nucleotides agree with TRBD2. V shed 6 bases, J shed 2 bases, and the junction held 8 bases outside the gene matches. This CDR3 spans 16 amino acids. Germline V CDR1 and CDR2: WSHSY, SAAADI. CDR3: CASRPLAGALTDTQYF. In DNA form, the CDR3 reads TGCGCCAGCAGACCCCTAGCGGGGGCCCTCACAGATACGCAGTATTTT.